These 30 T cell receptor beta chains came from one sample sequenced in a study of T cell responses to AZD1222 COVID-19 vaccine. Clones were read by immunoSEQ multiplex PCR, and TCRdb kept only the in-frame ones, dropping some. Here the sample spans roughly 120,000 clones, less than 95% being singletons. Material: peripheral blood, obtained 28 days after the second AZD1222 dose. Receptor source: an adult who received the AZD1222 COVID-19 vaccine.

This chain uses TRBV6-2 or TRBV6-3 with TRBJ2-7; no firm D call. Looked up from germline, CDR1 is MNHEY and CDR2 is SVGEGT. V lost 4 bases, J lost 6 bases, and 7 bases lay in between. The CDR3 covers 11 residues. The CDR3 region is CASSSWVEQYF. The CDR3 bases are TGTGCCAGCAGTTCCTGGGTCGAGCAGTACTTC.

The chain uses TRBV15 and TRBJ2-3, with D possibly TRBD2 on 5 matching bases. In germline, CDR1 is LNHNV, CDR2 YYDKDF (reference sequence). CDR3 length: 17 residues. V was cut by 5 bases and J by 4 bases, with 22 bases left in between. The CDR3, as DNA: TGTGCCACCAGCCATCCCGTCCAACTAGTCCTGGCAGATACGCAGTATTTT. This encodes CATSHPVQLVLADTQYF. The full variable domain, completed using reference TRBV15 and TRBJ2-3, is DAMVIQNPRYQVTQFGKPVTLSCSQTLNHNVMYWYQQKSSQAPKLLFHYYDKDFNNEADTPDNFQSRRPNTSFCFLDIRSPGLGDTAMYLCATSHPVQLVLADTQYFGPGTRLTVL.

This chain links TRBV3-1 (or the pseudogene TRBV3-2) with TRBJ1-1; a weak D match, TRBD1 (5 bases). The CDR3 is 15 residues long. Germline V gene sequence: CDR1 LGHDT, CDR2 YNNKEL (reference sequence). V lost 1 base, J lost 1 base, and 10 bases lay in between. The CDR3 region has the DNA TGTGCCAGCAGCCAAGGTAACAGGCGGAACACTGAAGCTTTCTTT. Translated: CASSQGNRRNTEAFF.

This clone was seen once. The chain has TRBV2 and TRBJ1-5; no reliable D call. This CDR3 contains 14 residues. Germline V gives CDR1 SNHLY, CDR2 FYNNEI. Deletions cut 7 bases from V and 5 bases from J, with 15 bases between. The CDR3 region is CASTPATIDQPQHF. The CDR3 DNA reads TGTGCCAGCACTCCTGCCACCATTGATCAGCCCCAGCATTTT.

CDR3 in amino acids: CAWTGLLNTGELFF. The DNA of the CDR3 is TGTGCCTGGACCGGACTTCTAAACACCGGGGAGCTGTTTTTT. This chain joins TRBV30 and TRBJ2-2; maybe TRBD2 (5 bases). Germline assignment: CDR1 GTSNPN and CDR2 SVGIG (reference sequence). The CDR3 covers 14 residues. Trimming removed 4 bases from V and 2 bases from J, with 11 bases in between. Complete variable domain (other parts from reference TRBV30 and TRBJ2-2): SQTIHQWPATLVQPVGSPLSLECTVEGTSNPNLYWYRQAAGRGLQLLFYSVGIGQISSEVPQNLSASRPQDRQFILSSKKLLLSDSGFYLCAWTGLLNTGELFFGEGSRLTVL.

The genes are TRBV5-5 and TRBJ2-5; D is possibly TRBD1 (5 bases). V was cut by 1 base and J by 5 bases, with 6 bases left in between. The CDR3 is made up of 12 amino acids. The V gene's germline CDR1 is SGHKS and CDR2 YYEKEE (reference sequence). The CDR3 nucleotides read TGTGCCAGCAGCTTGCAGGGTGAGACCCAGTACTTC. Its translation is CASSLQGETQYF.

V usage is TRBV12-3 or TRBV12-4 and J usage is TRBJ2-2, with TRBD2 as a possible D gene (6 bases). The V end was cut by 7 bases, the J end by 8 bases, with 11 bases between. The CDR3 runs 12 residues. The CDR3 loop is CASTLGGGELFF. Written as DNA, the CDR3 is TGTGCCAGCACCCTCGGAGGGGGGGAGCTGTTTTTT.

The V gene is TRBV27, the J gene TRBJ2-5; D unclear. There are 13 residues in the CDR3. Trimming removed 5 bases at V and 5 bases at J, with 12 bases between. Germline V lookup: CDR1 MNHEY, CDR2 SMNVEV (reference sequence). CDR3 residues: CASSQRAGETQYF. The CDR3 DNA sequence: TGTGCCAGCAGTCAAAGAGCCGGGGAGACCCAGTACTTC.

This chain links TRBV7-9 with TRBJ1-1; D not resolved. V dropped 5 bases and J dropped 5 bases, with 15 bases sitting between them. The CDR3 is made up of 14 amino acids. Looked up from germline, CDR1 is SEHNR and CDR2 is FQNEAQ (reference sequence). The CDR3 sequence: CASSPPRGGTEAFF. The CDR3 bases are TGTGCCAGCAGCCCCCCCCGGGGAGGAACTGAAGCTTTCTTT.

The chain combines TRBV4-2 with TRBJ2-2; 13 nucleotides align to TRBD2. Trimming at V came to 0 bases and at J to 6 bases, leaving 13 bases not matched to a gene. This CDR3 spans 20 amino acids. Germline CDR1 and CDR2: LGHNA and YNFKEQ. This chain's CDR3 is CASSQDPLAGGIRGAGELFF. The CDR3 DNA sequence: TGTGCCAGCAGCCAAGATCCACTAGCGGGAGGGATTCGGGGCGCCGGGGAGCTGTTTTTT.

The J gene is TRBJ2-2, the V gene TRBV19; 8 nucleotides match TRBD1. This CDR3 has 16 residues. After removal of 3 bases from V and 3 bases from J, the junction contained 6 bases not matched to a gene. Germline V gene data show CDR1 as LNHDA and CDR2 as SQIVND (reference sequence). CDR3 amino acids: CASSMYVRGHTGELFF. The CDR3 nucleotides read TGTGCCAGTAGTATGTACGTCAGGGGGCACACCGGGGAGCTGTTTTTT.

The rearrangement uses TRBV19 and TRBJ2-2; D call uncertain. Germline V gene lookup returns CDR1 LNHDA and CDR2 SQIVND (reference sequence). The CDR3 contains 15 residues. Trimming pared 0 bases from V and 6 bases from J, leaving 11 bases between. The DNA for the CDR3 is TGTGCCAGTAGTATAGATTGGCAGGTTGCCGGGGAGCTGTTTTTT. Its translation is CASSIDWQVAGELFF.

This rearrangement joins TRBV7-8 to TRBJ1-3, with TRBD1 identical over 7 bases. CDR1 SGHVS and CDR2 FQNEAQ come from the germline V gene. V gave up 5 bases and J gave up 0 bases; unmatched junction bases: 4. The CDR3 is made up of 15 amino acids. CDR3 DNA: TGTGCCAGCAGCCTAGGGACAGCCTCTGGAAACACCATATATTTT. Translated, it gives CASSLGTASGNTIYF. Filled out from reference TRBV7-8 and TRBJ1-3, the complete variable domain reads GAGVSQSPRYKVAKRGQDVALRCDPISGHVSLFWYQQALGQGPEFLTYFQNEAQLDKSGLPSDRFFAERPEGSVSTLKIQRTQQEDSAVYLCASSLGTASGNTIYFGEGSWLTVV.

J is TRBJ2-1 and V is TRBV10-1, with D possibly called TRBD1 or TRBD2 (5 bases each). Germline values: CDR1 WNHNN, CDR2 SYGVQD (reference sequence). The CDR3 loop spans 13 amino acids. V was pared by 7 bases and J by 10 bases, with 17 bases between. CDR3 sequence reads: CASKPNGDPEQFF. CDR3 nucleotides: TGCGCCAGCAAGCCTAACGGGGACCCAGAGCAGTTCTTC.

The gene calls are TRBV4-1 and TRBJ1-4, with D perhaps TRBD1 (5 bases). V was trimmed by 3 bases and J by 8 bases, leaving 19 bases between them. The germline CDR1 and CDR2 sequences are MGHRA and YSYEKL. The CDR3 totals 16 residues. The CDR3 here is CASSHEQAAQGEKLFF. DNA of the CDR3: TGCGCCAGCAGCCATGAACAGGCGGCCCAAGGGGAAAAACTGTTTTTT.

J is TRBJ1-6 and V is TRBV5-6; 7 bases are a match to TRBD1. Losses at the gene ends were 4 bases for V and 10 bases for J; bases not matched to a gene: 11. This CDR3 comprises 15 residues. The germline CDR1 and CDR2 sequences are SGHDT and YYEEEE. The CDR3 loop is CASSPRQGQRSPLHF. The CDR3 DNA reads as TGTGCCAGCAGCCCCCGACAGGGTCAGCGCTCACCCCTCCACTTT.

This chain connects TRBV20-1 to TRBJ2-2; 11 positions match TRBD1. The CDR3 loop spans 16 amino acids. The trim removed 3 bases at V and 6 bases at J, leaving 9 bases unmatched. In germline, CDR1 is DFQATT, CDR2 SNEGSKA (reference sequence). The CDR3 spells CSASRPGTGGPGELFF. The CDR3 DNA is TGCAGTGCTAGTCGTCCGGGGACAGGGGGGCCCGGGGAGCTGTTTTTT.

The V gene is TRBV18, the J gene TRBJ2-3; D gene ambiguous. Trimming removed 4 bases from V and 0 bases from J, with 5 bases in between. This CDR3 spans 13 amino acids. Germline CDR1 KGHSH, CDR2 LQKENI. The CDR3: CASSRTSTDTQYF. The CDR3 nucleotides are TGTGCCAGCTCACGAACTAGCACAGATACGCAGTATTTT. Full variable domain (missing parts from reference TRBV18 and TRBJ2-3): NAGVMQNPRHLVRRRGQEARLRCSPMKGHSHVYWYRQLPEEGLKFMVYLQKENIIDESGMPKERFSAEFPKEGPSILRIQQVVRGDSAAYFCASSRTSTDTQYFGPGTRLTVL.

J is TRBJ1-2 and V is TRBV28; possible D gene TRBD1, 6 bases. CDR3 length: 13 residues. V lost 3 bases and J 8 bases, leaving 13 bases between the germline ends. CDR1 is MDHEN, CDR2 SYDVKM, per germline. CDR3 bases: TGTGCCAGCAGTTTGTACTGGACAGAAGGCTACACCTTC. Amino acid sequence: CASSLYWTEGYTF.

This chain connects TRBV5-1 to TRBJ2-5; TRBD2 might be the D (6 bases). Germline loops: CDR1 SGHRS, CDR2 YFSETQ. CDR3 length: 16 residues. The V and J ends lost 6 bases and 5 bases respectively, with 23 bases between them. The CDR3 DNA is TGCGCCAGCACGGGGGACCCCGCTAGAAGAGGGGAGACCCAGTACTTC. It specifies CASTGDPARRGETQYF.

CDR3 amino acids: CASRGGRVEGYTF. The CDR3 region has the DNA TGTGCCTCCCGGGGAGGCAGGGTTGAGGGCTACACCTTC. V and J are TRBV6-5 and TRBJ1-2, with D tentatively TRBD1 (5 bases). Germline V gene sequence: CDR1 MNHEY, CDR2 SVGAGI. CDR3 length: 13 residues. The ends were cut back, 11 bases at V and 8 bases at J, with 21 bases in the middle.

This clone was detected once. V gene TRBV19 combines with J gene TRBJ1-1; the D gene is possibly TRBD1 (5 bases). The CDR3 is 15 amino acids. Germline V lookup: CDR1 LNHDA, CDR2 SQIVND (reference sequence). Trimming pared 5 bases from V and 1 base from J, leaving 14 bases between. This CDR3 reads CASSLLGLGNTEAFF. CDR3 DNA sequence: TGTGCCAGTAGTCTCTTGGGACTGGGGAACACTGAAGCTTTCTTT.

The V call is TRBV6-5, the J call TRBJ2-7; TRBD1 aligns across 8 bases. CDR1 and CDR2 from the germline V gene are MNHEY and SVGAGI. With 1 base clipped from V and 3 bases from J, the junction kept 8 bases outside the gene matches. The CDR3 contains 16 residues. This chain's CDR3 is CASSYYPGQGFYEQYF. CDR3 nucleotides: TGTGCCAGCAGTTACTATCCCGGACAGGGCTTCTACGAGCAGTACTTC.

This chain uses TRBV6-5 with TRBJ2-7; D may be TRBD2 (5 bases). The CDR3 covers 14 residues. In germline, CDR1 is MNHEY, CDR2 SVGAGI. Trimming took off 7 bases at V and 6 bases at J, with 19 bases between the two ends. CDR3 bases: TGTGCCAGCACCCTCGGCGGGCCCCTCGCCGAGCAGTACTTC. This sequence encodes CASTLGGPLAEQYF.

The V gene is TRBV4-1, the J gene TRBJ2-2; D remains ambiguous. V was cut by 3 bases and J by 5 bases, with 22 bases left in between. The CDR3 consists of 18 residues. Germline CDR1 and CDR2: MGHRA and YSYEKL. The CDR3 region is CASSHRPSGKRWTGELFF. For the CDR3, the DNA is TGCGCCAGCAGCCACCGACCCTCCGGCAAGAGATGGACCGGGGAGCTGTTTTTT.

Here the CDR3 reads CASSIGSGPTDTQYF. The CDR3 DNA follows: TGTGCCAGCAGCATTGGGTCGGGGCCAACAGATACGCAGTATTTT. The chain is built from TRBV9 and TRBJ2-3; D possibly uses TRBD1 or TRBD2 (5 bases each). In germline, CDR1 is SGDLS, CDR2 YYNGEE. Trimming left V 4 bases short and J 3 bases short, with 15 bases between. The CDR3 is made up of 15 amino acids.

This chain uses TRBV19 with TRBJ1-5; TRBD1 might be the D (6 bases). From germline, CDR1 is LNHDA and CDR2 SQIVND (reference sequence). The CDR3 runs 17 residues. V was trimmed by 6 bases and J by 0 bases, leaving 18 bases between them. CDR3 loop: CASSKMGRGTSNQPQHF. CDR3 nucleotide sequence: TGTGCCAGTAGCAAAATGGGGAGGGGGACTAGCAATCAGCCCCAGCATTTT.

The chain's CDR3 is CASSWPGGRTEAFF. CDR3 DNA: TGTGCCAGCAGCTGGCCCGGCGGGCGCACTGAAGCTTTCTTT. The chain uses TRBV7-9 and TRBJ1-1; D remains unclear. Trimming removed 4 bases from V and 4 bases from J, with 13 bases in between. Germline V gene sequence: CDR1 SEHNR, CDR2 FQNEAQ (reference sequence). This CDR3 contains 14 residues.

The chain couples TRBV6-6 to TRBJ1-4; D is undetermined. Germline CDR1 reads MNHNY; CDR2 reads SVGAGI (reference sequence). Trimming pared 5 bases from V and 0 bases from J, leaving 16 bases between. This CDR3 has 17 amino acids. The CDR3 bases are TGTGCCAGCAGTCGTGGACGGACTAGCCCAACTAATGAAAAACTGTTTTTT. This gives the protein CASSRGRTSPTNEKLFF.

The chain has TRBV10-2 and TRBJ2-1; 7 bases agree with TRBD2. This CDR3 comprises 14 residues. Trimming cost V 2 bases and J 7 bases; bases outside gene matches: 5. CDR1 WSHSY and CDR2 SAAADI come from the germline V gene. CDR3 sequence reads: CASSEDLGGNEQFF. The CDR3 coding sequence is TGCGCCAGCAGTGAGGACTTGGGGGGGAATGAGCAGTTCTTC.